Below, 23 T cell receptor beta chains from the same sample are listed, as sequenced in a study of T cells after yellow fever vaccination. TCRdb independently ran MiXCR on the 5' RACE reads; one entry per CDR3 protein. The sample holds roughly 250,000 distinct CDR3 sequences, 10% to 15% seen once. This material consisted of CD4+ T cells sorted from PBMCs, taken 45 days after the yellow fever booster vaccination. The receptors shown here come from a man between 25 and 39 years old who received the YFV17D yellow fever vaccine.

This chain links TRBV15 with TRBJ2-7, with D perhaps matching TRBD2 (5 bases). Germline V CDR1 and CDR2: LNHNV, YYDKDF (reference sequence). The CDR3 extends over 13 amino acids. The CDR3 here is CARGFGVAYEQYF. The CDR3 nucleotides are TGTGCTCGCGGGTTTGGGGTTGCCTACGAGCAGTACTTC.

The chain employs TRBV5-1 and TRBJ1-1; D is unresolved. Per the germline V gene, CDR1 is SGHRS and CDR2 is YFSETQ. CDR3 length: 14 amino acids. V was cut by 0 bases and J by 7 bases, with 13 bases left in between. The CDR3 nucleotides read TGCGCCAGCAGCTTGGTTCGGGATACAGATGAAGCTTTCTTT. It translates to CASSLVRDTDEAFF. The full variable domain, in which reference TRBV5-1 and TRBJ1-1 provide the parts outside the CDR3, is KAGVTQTPRYLIKTRGQQVTLSCSPISGHRSVSWYQQTPGQGLQFLFEYFSETQRNKGNFPGRFSGRQFSNSRSEMNVSTLELGDSALYLCASSLVRDTDEAFFGQGTRLTVV.

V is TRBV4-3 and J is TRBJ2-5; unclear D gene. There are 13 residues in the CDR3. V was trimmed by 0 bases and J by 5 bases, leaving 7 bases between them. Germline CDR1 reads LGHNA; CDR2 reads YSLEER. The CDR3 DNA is TGCGCCAGCAGCCAAGATCGAAGGGAGACCCAGTACTTC. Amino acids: CASSQDRRETQYF.

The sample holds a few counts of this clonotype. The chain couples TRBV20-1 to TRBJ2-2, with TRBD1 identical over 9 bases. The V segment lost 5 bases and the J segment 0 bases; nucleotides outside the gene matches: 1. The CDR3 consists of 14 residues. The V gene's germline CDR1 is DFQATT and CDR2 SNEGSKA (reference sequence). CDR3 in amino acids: CSAGDRANTGELFF. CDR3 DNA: TGCAGTGCTGGGGACAGGGCGAACACCGGGGAGCTGTTTTTT.

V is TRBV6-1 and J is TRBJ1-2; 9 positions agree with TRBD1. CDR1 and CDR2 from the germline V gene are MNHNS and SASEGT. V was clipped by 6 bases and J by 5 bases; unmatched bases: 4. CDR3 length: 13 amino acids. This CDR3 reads CASRDGTGYGYTF. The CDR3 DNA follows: TGTGCCAGCAGAGACGGGACAGGGTATGGCTACACCTTC.

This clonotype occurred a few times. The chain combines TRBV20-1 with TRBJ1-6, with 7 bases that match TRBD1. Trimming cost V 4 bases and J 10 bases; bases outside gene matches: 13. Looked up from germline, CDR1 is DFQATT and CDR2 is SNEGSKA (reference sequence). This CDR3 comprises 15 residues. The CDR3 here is CSATRDRQGNSPLHF. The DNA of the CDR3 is TGCAGTGCTACCAGAGACCGACAGGGAAACTCACCCCTCCACTTT.

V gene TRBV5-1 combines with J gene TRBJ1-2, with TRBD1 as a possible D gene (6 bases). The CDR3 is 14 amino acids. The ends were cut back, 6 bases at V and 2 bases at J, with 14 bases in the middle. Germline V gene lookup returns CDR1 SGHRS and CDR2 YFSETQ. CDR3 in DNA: TGCGCCAGCAAGTTAGCGGGGGCCAACTATGGCTACACCTTC. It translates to CASKLAGANYGYTF.

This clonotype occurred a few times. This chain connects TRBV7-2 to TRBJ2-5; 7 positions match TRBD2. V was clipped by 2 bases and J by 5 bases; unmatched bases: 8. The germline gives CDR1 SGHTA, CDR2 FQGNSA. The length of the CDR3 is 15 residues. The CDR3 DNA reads TGTGCCAGCAGCTTACAAGCGGGACGGGGGGAGACCCAGTACTTC. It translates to CASSLQAGRGETQYF.

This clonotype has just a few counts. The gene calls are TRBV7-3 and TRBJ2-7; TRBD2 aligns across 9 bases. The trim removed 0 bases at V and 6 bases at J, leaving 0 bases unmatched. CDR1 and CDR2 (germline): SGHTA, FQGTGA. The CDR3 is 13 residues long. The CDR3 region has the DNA TGTGCCAGCAGCTTAACTAGCGGGAGCGAGCAGTACTTC. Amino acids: CASSLTSGSEQYF.

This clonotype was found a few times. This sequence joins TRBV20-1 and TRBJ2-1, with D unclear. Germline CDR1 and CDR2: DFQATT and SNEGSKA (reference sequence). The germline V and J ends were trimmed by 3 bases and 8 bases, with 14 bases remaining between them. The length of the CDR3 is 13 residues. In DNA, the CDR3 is TGCAGTGCTAGGACGGGCTCCGGTGATGAGCAGTTCTTC. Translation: CSARTGSGDEQFF.

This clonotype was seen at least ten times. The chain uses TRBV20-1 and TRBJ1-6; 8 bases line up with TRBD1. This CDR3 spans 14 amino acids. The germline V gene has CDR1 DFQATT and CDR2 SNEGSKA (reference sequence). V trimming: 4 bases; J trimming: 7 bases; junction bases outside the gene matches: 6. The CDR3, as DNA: TGCAGTGCTAAGGCAGGGGGCGGAAATTCACCCCTCCACTTT. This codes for CSAKAGGGNSPLHF.

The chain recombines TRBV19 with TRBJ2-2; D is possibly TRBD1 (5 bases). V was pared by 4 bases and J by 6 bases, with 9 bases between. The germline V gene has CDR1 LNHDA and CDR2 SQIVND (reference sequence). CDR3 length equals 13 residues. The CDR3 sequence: CASSTQGSGELFF. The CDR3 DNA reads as TGTGCCAGTAGTACCCAGGGCTCCGGGGAGCTGTTTTTT.

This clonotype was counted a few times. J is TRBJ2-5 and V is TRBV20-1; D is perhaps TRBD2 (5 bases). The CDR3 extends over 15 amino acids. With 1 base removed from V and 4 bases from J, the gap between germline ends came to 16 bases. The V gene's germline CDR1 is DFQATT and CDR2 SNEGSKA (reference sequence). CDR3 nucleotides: TGCAGTGCTAGAGGACTAAGGCCTGCAGGAGAGACCCAGTACTTC. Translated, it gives CSARGLRPAGETQYF.

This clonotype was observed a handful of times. CDR3 residues: CASSRRVAEQFF. In DNA form, the CDR3 reads TGTGCCAGCAGCCGCAGGGTGGCTGAGCAGTTCTTC. This chain links TRBV12-3 or TRBV12-4 with TRBJ2-1, with D possibly being TRBD1 (5 bases). The CDR3 contains 12 residues. Trimming took 6 bases from V and 9 from J, leaving 12 bases between them.

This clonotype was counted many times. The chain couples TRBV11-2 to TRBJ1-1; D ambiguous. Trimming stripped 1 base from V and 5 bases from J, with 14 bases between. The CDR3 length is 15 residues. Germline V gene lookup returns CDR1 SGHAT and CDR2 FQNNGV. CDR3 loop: CASSLVPLERTEAFF. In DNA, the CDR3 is TGTGCCAGCAGCTTAGTGCCGCTGGAGCGGACTGAAGCTTTCTTT. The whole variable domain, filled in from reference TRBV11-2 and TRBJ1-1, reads EAGVAQSPRYKIIEKRQSVAFWCNPISGHATLYWYQQILGQGPKLLIQFQNNGVVDDSQLPKDRFSAERLKGVDSTLKIQPAKLEDSAVYLCASSLVPLERTEAFFGQGTRLTVV.

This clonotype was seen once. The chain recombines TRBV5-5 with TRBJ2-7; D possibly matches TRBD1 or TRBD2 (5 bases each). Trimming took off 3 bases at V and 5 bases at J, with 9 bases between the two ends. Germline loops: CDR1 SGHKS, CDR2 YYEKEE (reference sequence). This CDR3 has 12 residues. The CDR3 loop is CASSSRGNEQYF. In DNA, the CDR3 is TGTGCCAGCAGCTCACGGGGCAACGAGCAGTACTTC.

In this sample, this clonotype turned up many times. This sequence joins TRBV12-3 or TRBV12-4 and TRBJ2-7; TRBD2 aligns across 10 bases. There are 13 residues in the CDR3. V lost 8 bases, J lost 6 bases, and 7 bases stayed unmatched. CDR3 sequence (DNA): TGTGCCAGCGGCTCCGGGACTAGCGTCGAGCAGTACTTC. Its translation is CASGSGTSVEQYF.

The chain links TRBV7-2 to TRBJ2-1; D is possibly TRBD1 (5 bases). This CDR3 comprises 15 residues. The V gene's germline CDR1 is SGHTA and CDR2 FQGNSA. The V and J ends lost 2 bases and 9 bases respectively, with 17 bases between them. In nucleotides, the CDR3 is TGTGCCAGCAGCTTACAGACTCACCCCCAGGGTGAGCAGTTCTTC. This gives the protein CASSLQTHPQGEQFF.

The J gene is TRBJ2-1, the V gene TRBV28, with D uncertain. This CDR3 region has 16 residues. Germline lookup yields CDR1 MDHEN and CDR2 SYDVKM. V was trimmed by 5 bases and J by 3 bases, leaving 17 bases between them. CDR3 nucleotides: TGTGCCAGCAGTCTAGTCGGCCGGGCAGGCTACAATGAGCAGTTCTTC. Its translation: CASSLVGRAGYNEQFF. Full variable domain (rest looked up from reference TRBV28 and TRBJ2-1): DVKVTQSSRYLVKRTGEKVFLECVQDMDHENMFWYRQDPGLGLRLIYFSYDVKMKEKGDIPEGYSVSREKKERFSLILESASTNQTSMYLCASSLVGRAGYNEQFFGPGTRLTVL.

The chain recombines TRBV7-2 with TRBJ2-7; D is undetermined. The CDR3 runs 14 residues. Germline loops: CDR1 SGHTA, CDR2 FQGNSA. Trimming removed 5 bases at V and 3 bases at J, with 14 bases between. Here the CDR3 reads CASSTGPNLYEQYF. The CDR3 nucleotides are TGTGCCAGCAGCACTGGACCGAATCTCTACGAGCAGTACTTC.

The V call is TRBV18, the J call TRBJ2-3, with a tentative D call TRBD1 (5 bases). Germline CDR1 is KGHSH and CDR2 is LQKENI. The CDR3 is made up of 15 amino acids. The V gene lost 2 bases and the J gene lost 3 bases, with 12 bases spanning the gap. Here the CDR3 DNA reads TGTGCCAGCTCACCAACAGGCCGGATAACAGATACGCAGTATTTT. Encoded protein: CASSPTGRITDTQYF.

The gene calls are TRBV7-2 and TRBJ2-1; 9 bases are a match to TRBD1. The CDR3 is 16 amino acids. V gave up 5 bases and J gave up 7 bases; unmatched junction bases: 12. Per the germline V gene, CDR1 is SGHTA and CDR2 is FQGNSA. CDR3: CASSPRGTGTSNEQFF. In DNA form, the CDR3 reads TGTGCCAGCAGCCCGCGGGGGACAGGGACATCGAATGAGCAGTTCTTC.

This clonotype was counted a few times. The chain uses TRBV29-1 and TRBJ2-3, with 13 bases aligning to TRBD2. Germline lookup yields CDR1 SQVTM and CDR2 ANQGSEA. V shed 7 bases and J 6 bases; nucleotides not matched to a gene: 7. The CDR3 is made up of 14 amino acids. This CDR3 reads CSEAGTSGTDTQYF. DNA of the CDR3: TGCAGCGAGGCCGGGACTAGCGGGACTGATACGCAGTATTTT.